The sequence of this T cell receptor beta chain was determined in a study of T cell responses to AZD1222 COVID-19 vaccine. Study observations and caveats: The donor cohort was predominantly white British with a female majority, and clonal diversity may have been underestimated. Unmutated variant regions reportedly attract nearly half of all spike-specific TCRs.

V lost 3 bases to trimming and J lost 7 bases; unmatched junction nucleotides: 6. Germline V gene sequence: CDR1 MNHEY, CDR2 SMNVEV (reference sequence). There are 15 residues in the CDR3. Notes on this clone: Its antigen is unknown.

Data came from immunoSEQ multiplex PCR; TCRdb stores just in-frame clones and leaves some out. The sample gives 99,000 or so clones, 82% of which show up once; more than 4.5% is in the top ten. The receptor's source is an adult in good health. The rearrangement joins TRBV27 to TRBJ2-2; 9 positions match TRBD1. The material was peripheral blood, obtained on day 0 of AZD1222 vaccination. The CDR3 here is CASSLDRGGGGELFF. For the CDR3, the DNA is TGTGCCAGCAGTTTGGACAGGGGTGGCGGCGGGGAGCTGTTTTTT.